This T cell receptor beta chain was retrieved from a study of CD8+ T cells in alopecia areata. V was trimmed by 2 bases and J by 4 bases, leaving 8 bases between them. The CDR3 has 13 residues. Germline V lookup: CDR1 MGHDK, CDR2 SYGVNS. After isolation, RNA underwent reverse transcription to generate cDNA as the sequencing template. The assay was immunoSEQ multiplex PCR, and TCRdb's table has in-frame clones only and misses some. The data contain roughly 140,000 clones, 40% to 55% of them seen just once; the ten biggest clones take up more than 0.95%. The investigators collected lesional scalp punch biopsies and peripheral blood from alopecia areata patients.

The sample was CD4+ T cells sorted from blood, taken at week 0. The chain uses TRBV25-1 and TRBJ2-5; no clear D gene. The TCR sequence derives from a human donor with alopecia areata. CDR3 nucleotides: TGTGCCAGCAGTGAAAGGGTTGGAGAGACCCAGTACTTC. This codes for CASSERVGETQYF.